The table lists the clone carrying this T cell receptor (beta chain) with many counts. Its specificity is not known. V lost 4 bases and J lost 0, with 10 bases in between. This CDR3 has 16 amino acids. CDR1 is SGHAT, CDR2 FQNNGV, per germline. These data originate in a study of T-cell memory formation after mild COVID-19. Study-level findings and limits: Prior to infection, memory already included some responding clones, suggesting cross-reactive memory joined.

With constant-segment primers, 5'RACE yielded cDNA libraries of TCR alpha and TCR beta that carried sample barcodes and UMIs. One entry per CDR3 protein results from TCRdb running MiXCR on the 5' RACE reads. The data contain roughly 200,000 distinct CDR3 sequences, around 8.8% of them seen just once; the ten biggest clones take up around 3.3%. Sequenced: PBMCs or a T cell subset sorted from them (not recorded which). The source is a man aged 18 to 29 who had mild COVID-19 (a few samples of this study predate the infection). Cell type and time point are not known. The genes are TRBV11-2 and TRBJ2-6, with unresolved D. The CDR3 bases are TGTGCCAGCAGCTCCAGGTTCACCTCTGGGGCCAACGTCCTGACTTTC. This sequence encodes CASSSRFTSGANVLTF.